Reported below is one TCR beta chain. The antigen is not known. The sample belongs to a study of T cells expressing NK-cell markers. TCRdb reprocessed the 5' RACE reads and stores each CDR3 protein as one record, lacking DNA. The repertoire shows around 470,000 distinct CDR3 sequences; the top ten hold 1.4% to 1.5%. Study observations and caveats: About 1.0-7.5% of CD8+ T cells in roughly six donors belonged to dominant NKG2C+ clonotypes. Dominance of the CD3+CD56-NKG2C+ fraction by these clonotypes also held in several donors. Certain NKG2C+ T cell clones were expanded, and their HCMV specificity remained unclear.

Germline V gene lookup returns CDR1 ENHRY and CDR2 SYGVKD. The CDR3 totals 14 residues. The rearrangement joins TRBV10-3 to TRBJ2-3; absent DNA, TCRdb's TRBD2 call cannot be checked. This clonotype was obtained from a woman aged 45-65 years in good health. Material: blood T cells: a sorted CD56 or NKG2C T cell subset, CD4+ or CD8+ T cells, or bulk PBMC T cells (not recorded which). The CDR3 protein is CAITTGLLTDTQYF.